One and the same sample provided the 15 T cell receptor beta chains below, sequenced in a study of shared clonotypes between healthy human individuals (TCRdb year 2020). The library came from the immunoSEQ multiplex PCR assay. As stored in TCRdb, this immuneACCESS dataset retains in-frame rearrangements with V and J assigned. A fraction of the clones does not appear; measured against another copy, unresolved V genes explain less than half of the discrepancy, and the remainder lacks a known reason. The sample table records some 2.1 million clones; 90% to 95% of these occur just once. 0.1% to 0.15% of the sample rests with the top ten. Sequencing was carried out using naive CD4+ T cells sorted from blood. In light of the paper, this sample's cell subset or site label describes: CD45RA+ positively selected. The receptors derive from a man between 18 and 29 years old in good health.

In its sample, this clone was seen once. CDR3 residues: CASSVGTGYNSPLHF. For the CDR3, the DNA is TGTGCCAGCAGCGTAGGAACGGGATATAATTCACCCCTCCACTTT. The genes are TRBV9 and TRBJ1-6; unclear D gene. Germline CDR1 is SGDLS and CDR2 is YYNGEE. Trimming removed 0 bases from V and 4 bases from J, with 8 bases in between. CDR3 size: 15 residues. The full variable domain, with the rest looked up from reference TRBV9 and TRBJ1-6, is DSGVTQTPKHLITATGQRVTLRCSPRSGDLSVYWYQQSLDQGLQFLIQYYNGEERAKGNILERFSAQQFPDLHSELNLSSLELGDSALYFCASSVGTGYNSPLHFGNGTRLTVT.

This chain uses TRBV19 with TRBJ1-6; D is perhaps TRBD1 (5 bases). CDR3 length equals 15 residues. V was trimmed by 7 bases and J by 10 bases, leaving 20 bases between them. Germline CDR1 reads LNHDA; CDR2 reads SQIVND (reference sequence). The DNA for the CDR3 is TGTGCCAGTATCCCGACAGTATCGGGGGGGTCACCCCTCCACTTT. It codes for CASIPTVSGGSPLHF.

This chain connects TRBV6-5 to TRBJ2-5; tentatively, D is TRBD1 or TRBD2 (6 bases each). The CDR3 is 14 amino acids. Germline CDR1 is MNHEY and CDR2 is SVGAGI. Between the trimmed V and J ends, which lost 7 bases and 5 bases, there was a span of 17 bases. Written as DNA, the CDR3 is TGTGCCAGCAAAAGGACTACCACAGGGGAGACCCAGTACTTC. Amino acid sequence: CASKRTTTGETQYF.

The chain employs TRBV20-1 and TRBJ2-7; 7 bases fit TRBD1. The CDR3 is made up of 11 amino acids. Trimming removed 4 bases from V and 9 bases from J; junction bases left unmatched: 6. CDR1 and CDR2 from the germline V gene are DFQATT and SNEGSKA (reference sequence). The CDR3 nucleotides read TGCAGTGCTAACGAGGGGGCCGTGCAGTACTTC. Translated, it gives CSANEGAVQYF.

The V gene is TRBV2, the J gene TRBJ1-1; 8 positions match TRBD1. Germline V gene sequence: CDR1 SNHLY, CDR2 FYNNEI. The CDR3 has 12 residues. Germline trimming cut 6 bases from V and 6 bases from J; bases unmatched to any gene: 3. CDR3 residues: CASSSGGPEAFF. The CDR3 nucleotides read TGTGCCAGCAGCTCAGGGGGCCCTGAAGCTTTCTTT.

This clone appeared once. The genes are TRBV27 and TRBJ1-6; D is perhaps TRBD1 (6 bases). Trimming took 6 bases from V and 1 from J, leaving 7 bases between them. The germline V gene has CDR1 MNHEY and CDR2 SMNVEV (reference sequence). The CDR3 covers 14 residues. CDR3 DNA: TGTGCCAGCAGACAGGGATCCTATAATTCACCCCTCCACTTT. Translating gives CASRQGSYNSPLHF.

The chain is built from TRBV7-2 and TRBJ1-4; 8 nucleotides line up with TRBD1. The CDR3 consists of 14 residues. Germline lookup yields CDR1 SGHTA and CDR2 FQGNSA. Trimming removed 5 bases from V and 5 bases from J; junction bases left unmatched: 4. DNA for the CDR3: TGTGCCAGCAGCGAAGGACAGGGAAATGAAAAACTGTTTTTT. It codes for CASSEGQGNEKLFF. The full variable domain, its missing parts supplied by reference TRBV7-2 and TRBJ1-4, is GAGVSQSPSNKVTEKGKDVELRCDPISGHTALYWYRQSLGQGLEFLIYFQGNSAPDKSGLPSDRFSAERTGGSVSTLTIQRTQQEDSAVYLCASSEGQGNEKLFFGSGTQLSVL.

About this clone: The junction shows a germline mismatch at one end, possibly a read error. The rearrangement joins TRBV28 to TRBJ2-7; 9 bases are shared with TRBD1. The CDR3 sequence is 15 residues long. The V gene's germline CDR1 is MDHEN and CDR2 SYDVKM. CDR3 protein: CASSLTGTGNYAQYF. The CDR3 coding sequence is TGTGCCAGCAGTTTAACCGGGACAGGGAACTACGCGCAGTACTTC.

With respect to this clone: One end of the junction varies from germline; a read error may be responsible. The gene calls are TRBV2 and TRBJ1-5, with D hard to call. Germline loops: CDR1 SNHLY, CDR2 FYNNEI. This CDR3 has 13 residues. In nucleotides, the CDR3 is TGTGCCAGTAGTGGGGAGCTCAATCAGCCCCAGCATTTT. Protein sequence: CASSGELNQPQHF.

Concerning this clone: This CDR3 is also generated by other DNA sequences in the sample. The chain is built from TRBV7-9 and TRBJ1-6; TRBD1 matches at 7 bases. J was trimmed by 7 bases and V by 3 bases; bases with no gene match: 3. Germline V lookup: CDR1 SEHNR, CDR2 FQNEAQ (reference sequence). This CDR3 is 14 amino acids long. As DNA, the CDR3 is TGTGCCAGCAGCTTGGGACAGCCCAATTCACCCCTCCACTTT. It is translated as CASSLGQPNSPLHF.

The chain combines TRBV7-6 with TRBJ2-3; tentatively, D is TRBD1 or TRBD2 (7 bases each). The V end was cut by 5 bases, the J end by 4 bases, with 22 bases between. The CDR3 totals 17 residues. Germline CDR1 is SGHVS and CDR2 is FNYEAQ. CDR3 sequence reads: CASSPRGGGAGADTQYF. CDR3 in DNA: TGTGCCAGCAGCCCCCGGGGAGGGGGCGCGGGGGCAGATACGCAGTATTTT.

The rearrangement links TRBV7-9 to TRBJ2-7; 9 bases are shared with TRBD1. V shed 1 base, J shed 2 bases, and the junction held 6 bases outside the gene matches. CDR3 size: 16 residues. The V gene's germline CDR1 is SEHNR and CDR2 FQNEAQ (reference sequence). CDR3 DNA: TGTGCCAGCAGCTTAGTAGTGGGGACAGGGCCCTACGAGCAGTACTTC. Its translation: CASSLVVGTGPYEQYF.

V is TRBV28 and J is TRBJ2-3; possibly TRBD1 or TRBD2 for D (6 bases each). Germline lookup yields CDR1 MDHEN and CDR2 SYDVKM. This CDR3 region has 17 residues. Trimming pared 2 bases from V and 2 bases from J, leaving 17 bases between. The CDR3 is CASSLLGGGAPTDTQYF. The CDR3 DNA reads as TGTGCCAGCAGTTTACTGGGGGGCGGCGCCCCCACAGATACGCAGTATTTT.

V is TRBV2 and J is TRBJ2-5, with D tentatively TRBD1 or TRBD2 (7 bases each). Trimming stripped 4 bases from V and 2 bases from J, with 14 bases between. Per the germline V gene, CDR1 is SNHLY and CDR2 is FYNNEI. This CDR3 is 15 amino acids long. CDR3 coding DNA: TGTGCCAGCAGTGTGGCAGGGGGAGGGCAAGAGACCCAGTACTTC. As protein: CASSVAGGGQETQYF.

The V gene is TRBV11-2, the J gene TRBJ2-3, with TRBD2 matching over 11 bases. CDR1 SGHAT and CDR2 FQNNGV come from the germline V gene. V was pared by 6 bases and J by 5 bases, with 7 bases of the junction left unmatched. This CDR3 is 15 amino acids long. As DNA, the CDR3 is TGTGCCAGCAGTCTAGCGGGGGGAGGTATAGATACGCAGTATTTT. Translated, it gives CASSLAGGGIDTQYF.